Listed here is a single TCR beta chain. Its antigen is as yet unknown. Other DNA sequences of this sample code for an identical CDR3. The sample belongs to a study of shared clonotypes between healthy human individuals. Study-level information: Contributing individuals were a couple of females and a few males aged 18 to 49. Study outcomes and limitations: In having few donors, the study represented limited genetic and exposure-history diversity.

Scientists sequenced DNA from unsorted PBMC on ten immunoSEQ deep assay plates. The repertoire was sequenced with immunoSEQ multiplex PCR; TCRdb's copy has only in-frame clones and lacks some. The sample yields about half a million clones, roughly 77% seen once. V was clipped by 4 bases and J by 1 base, with 7 bases between them. The CDR3 consists of 13 residues. Germline V gene lookup returns CDR1 SQVTM and CDR2 ANQGSEA. The chain carries TRBV29-1 and TRBJ2-2; D remains ambiguous. The sequence derives from a woman aged 40 to 55 in good health. Some clones in this sample may be carry-over from other donors' samples. Sequencing was performed on PBMCs. The CDR3 protein is CSVGVQNTGELFF. CDR3 in DNA: TGCAGCGTTGGGGTGCAGAACACCGGGGAGCTGTTTTTT.